The following is a T cell receptor (beta chain) sequence with its context. Its antigen is not known. The germline V and J ends were trimmed by 6 bases and 6 bases, with 18 bases remaining between them. Germline-derived CDR1 and CDR2 are MNHEY and SMNVEV (reference sequence). The CDR3 has 15 amino acids. This sample was included in a study of cytomegalovirus exposure and HLA in healthy donors. Study conclusions and caveats: Most sequenced TCRs were rare (though some public TCRs occurred in many donors). High sensitivity and specificity were reportedly achieved when the classifier diagnosed cytomegalovirus status. Subsequent analysis of the 120 or so validation repertoires found a tendency for first-cohort TCR clusters to co-occur.

The assay was immunoSEQ multiplex PCR, and TCRdb's table has in-frame clones only and misses some. The table lists roughly 190,000 clones, 86% of them singletons, with roughly 7% in the top ten. The gene calls are TRBV27 and TRBJ1-5; a weak D match, TRBD1 (6 bases). This receptor was taken from a man aged 25-45 years in good health and CMV-seropositive. Sequenced input: PBMCs. CDR3 sequence: CASRLTGLQGQPQHF. DNA of the CDR3: TGTGCCAGCAGGTTAACCGGGTTACAGGGTCAGCCCCAGCATTTT.